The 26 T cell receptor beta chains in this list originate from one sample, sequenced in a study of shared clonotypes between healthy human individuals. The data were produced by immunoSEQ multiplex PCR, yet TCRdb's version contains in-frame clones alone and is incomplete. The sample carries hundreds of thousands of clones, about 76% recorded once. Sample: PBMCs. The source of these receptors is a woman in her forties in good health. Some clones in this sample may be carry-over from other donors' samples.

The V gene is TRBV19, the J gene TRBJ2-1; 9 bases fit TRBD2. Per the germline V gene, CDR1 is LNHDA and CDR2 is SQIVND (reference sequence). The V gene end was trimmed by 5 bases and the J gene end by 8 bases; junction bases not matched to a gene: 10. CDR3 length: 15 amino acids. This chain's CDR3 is CASSRFSGSVDEQFF. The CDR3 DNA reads TGTGCCAGTAGTCGGTTTAGCGGGAGTGTAGATGAGCAGTTCTTC.

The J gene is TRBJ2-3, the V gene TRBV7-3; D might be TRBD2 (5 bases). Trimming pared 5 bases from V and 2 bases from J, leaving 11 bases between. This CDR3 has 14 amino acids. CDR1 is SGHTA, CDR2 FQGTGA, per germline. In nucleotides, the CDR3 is TGTGCCAGCAGCAGCGGACGGATCACAGATACGCAGTATTTT. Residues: CASSSGRITDTQYF.

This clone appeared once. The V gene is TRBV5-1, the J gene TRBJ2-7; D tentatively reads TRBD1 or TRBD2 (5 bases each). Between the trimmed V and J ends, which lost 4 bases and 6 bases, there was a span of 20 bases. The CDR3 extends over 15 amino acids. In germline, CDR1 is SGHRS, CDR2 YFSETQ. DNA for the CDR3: TGCGCCAGCAGCATACAGCCGGGACCTATCATCGAGCAGTACTTC. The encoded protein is CASSIQPGPIIEQYF. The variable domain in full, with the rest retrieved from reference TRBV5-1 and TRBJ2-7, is KAGVTQTPRYLIKTRGQQVTLSCSPISGHRSVSWYQQTPGQGLQFLFEYFSETQRNKGNFPGRFSGRQFSNSRSEMNVSTLELGDSALYLCASSIQPGPIIEQYFGPGTRLTVT.

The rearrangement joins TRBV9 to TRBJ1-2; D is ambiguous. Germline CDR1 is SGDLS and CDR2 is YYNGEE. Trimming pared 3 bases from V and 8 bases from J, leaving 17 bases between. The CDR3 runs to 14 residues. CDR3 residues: CASSGPRADGGYTF. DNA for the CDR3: TGTGCCAGCAGCGGCCCCCGGGCCGACGGGGGCTACACCTTC.

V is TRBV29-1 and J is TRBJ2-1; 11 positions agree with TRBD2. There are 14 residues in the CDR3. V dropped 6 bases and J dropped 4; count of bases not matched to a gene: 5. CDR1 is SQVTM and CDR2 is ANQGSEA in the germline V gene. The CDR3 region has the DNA TGCAGCGTCTTGGGACTAGCGGCTTACAATGAGCAGTTCTTC. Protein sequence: CSVLGLAAYNEQFF.

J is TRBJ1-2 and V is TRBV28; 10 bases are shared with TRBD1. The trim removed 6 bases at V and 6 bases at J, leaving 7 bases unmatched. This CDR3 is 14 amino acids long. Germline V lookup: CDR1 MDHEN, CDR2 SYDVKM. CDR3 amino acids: CASRPGQGSDGYTF. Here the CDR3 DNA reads TGTGCCAGCAGGCCGGGACAGGGGAGTGATGGCTACACCTTC.

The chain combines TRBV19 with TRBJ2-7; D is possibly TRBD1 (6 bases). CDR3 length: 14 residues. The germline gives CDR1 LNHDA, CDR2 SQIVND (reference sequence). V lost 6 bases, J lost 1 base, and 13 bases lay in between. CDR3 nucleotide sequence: TGTGCCAGTAGCGGACAGTTGGGGTCCTACGAGCAGTACTTC. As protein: CASSGQLGSYEQYF.

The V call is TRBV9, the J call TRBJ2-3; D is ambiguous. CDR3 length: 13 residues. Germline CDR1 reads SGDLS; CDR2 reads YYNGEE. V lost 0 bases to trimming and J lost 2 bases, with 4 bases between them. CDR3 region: CASSVAPTDTQYF. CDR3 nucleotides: TGTGCCAGCAGCGTAGCCCCCACAGATACGCAGTATTTT.

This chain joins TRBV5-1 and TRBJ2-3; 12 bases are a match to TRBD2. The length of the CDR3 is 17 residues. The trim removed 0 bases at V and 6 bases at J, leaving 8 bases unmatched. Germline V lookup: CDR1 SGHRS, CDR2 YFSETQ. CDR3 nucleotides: TGCGCCAGCAGCTTGGTGGCTAGCGGGAGGGCCTTGGATACGCAGTATTTT. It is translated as CASSLVASGRALDTQYF.

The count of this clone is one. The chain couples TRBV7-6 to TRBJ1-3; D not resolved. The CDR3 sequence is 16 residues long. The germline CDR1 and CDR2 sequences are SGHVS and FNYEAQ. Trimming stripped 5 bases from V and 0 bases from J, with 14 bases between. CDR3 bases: TGTGCCAGCAGCCATGGACCTGAAATCTCTGGAAACACCATATATTTT. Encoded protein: CASSHGPEISGNTIYF.

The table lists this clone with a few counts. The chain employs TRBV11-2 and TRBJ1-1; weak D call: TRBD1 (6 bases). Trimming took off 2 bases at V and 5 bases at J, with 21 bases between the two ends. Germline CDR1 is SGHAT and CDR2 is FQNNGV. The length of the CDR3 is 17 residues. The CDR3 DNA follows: TGTGCCAGCAGCTTATCGGGGGGGCGGGTAAAGGGAACTGAAGCTTTCTTT. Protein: CASSLSGGRVKGTEAFF.

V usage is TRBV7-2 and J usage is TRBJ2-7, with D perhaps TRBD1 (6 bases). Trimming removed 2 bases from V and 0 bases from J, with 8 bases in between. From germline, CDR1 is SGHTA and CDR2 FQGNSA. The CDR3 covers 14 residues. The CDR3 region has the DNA TGTGCCAGCAGCTTAACAGGGAACTCCTACGAGCAGTACTTC. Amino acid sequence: CASSLTGNSYEQYF.

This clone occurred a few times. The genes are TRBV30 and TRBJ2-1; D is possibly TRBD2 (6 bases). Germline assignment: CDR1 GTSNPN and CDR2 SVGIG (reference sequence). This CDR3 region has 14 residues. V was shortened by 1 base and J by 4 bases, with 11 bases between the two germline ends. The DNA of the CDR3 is TGTGCCTGGAGTGCGGCTAGCGTATACAATGAGCAGTTCTTC. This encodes CAWSAASVYNEQFF.

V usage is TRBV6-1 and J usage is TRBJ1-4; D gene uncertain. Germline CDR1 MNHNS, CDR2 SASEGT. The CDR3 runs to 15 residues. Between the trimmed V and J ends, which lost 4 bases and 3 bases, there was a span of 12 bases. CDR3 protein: CASSGNTGSNEKLFF. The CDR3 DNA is TGTGCCAGCAGTGGCAATACCGGTTCTAATGAAAAACTGTTTTTT.

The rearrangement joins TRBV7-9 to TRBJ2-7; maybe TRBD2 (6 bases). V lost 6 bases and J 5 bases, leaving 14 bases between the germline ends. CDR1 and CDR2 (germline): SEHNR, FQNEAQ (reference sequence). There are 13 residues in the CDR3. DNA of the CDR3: TGTGCCAGCAGGCGGGGCCTGAGTGACGAGCAGTACTTC. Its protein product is CASRRGLSDEQYF.

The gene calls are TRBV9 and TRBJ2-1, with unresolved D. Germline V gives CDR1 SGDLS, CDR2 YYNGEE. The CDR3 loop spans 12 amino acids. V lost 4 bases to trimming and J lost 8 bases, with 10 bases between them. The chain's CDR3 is CASSKNLDEQFF. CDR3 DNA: TGTGCCAGCAGCAAAAATTTGGATGAGCAGTTCTTC.

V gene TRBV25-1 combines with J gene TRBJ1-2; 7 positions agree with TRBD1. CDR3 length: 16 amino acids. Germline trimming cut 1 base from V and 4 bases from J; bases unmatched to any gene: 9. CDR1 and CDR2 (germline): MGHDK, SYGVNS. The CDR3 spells CASSESGTRDSYGYTF. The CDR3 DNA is TGTGCCAGCAGTGAATCCGGGACCCGGGACAGCTATGGCTACACCTTC.

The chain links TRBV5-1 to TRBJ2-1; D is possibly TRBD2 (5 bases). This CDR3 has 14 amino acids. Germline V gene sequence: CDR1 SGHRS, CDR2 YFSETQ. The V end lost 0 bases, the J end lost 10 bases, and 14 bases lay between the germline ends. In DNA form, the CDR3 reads TGCGCCAGCAGCTTGGCCGGGGTACGAGAGGAGCAGTTCTTC. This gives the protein CASSLAGVREEQFF.

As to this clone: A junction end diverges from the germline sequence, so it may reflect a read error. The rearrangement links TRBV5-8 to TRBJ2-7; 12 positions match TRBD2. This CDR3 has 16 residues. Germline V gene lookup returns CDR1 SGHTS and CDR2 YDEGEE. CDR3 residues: CAGSLVGLAGSYEQYF. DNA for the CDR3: TGTGCCGGCAGCTTGGTGGGACTAGCGGGCTCCTACGAGCAGTACTTC.

CDR3 residues: CASSKPGQGRNTGELFF. Here the CDR3 DNA reads TGTGCCAGCAGTAAACCGGGACAGGGAAGAAACACCGGGGAGCTGTTTTTT. This rearrangement joins TRBV2 to TRBJ2-2; 9 positions agree with TRBD1. The germline V gene has CDR1 SNHLY and CDR2 FYNNEI. J gave up 2 bases and V 5 bases, and 9 bases lay outside the gene matches. This CDR3 comprises 17 residues.

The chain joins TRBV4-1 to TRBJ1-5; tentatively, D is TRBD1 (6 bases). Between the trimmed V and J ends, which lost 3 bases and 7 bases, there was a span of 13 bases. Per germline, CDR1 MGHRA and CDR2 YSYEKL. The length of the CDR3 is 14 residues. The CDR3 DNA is TGCGCCAGCAGCCAGGGGGCCTTAAGGCAGCCCCAGCATTTT. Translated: CASSQGALRQPQHF.

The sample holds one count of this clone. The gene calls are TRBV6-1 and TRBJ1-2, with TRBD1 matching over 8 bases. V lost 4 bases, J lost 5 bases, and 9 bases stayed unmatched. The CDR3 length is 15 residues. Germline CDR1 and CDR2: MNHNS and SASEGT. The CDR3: CASSGSDRDHYGYTF. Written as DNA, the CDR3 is TGTGCCAGCAGTGGGTCGGACAGGGACCATTATGGCTACACCTTC.

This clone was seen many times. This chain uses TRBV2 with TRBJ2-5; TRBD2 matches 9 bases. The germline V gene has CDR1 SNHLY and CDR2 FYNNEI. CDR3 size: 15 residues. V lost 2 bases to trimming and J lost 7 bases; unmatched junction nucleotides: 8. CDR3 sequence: CASSELTSGSGTQYF. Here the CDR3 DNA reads TGTGCCAGCAGTGAACTGACTAGCGGTAGCGGGACCCAGTACTTC.

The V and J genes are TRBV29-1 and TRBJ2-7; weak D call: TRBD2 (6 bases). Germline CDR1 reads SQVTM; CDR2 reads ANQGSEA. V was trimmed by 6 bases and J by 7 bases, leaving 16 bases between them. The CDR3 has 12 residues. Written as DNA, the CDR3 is TGCAGCGTCGCGGTGACGGCGGGGGAGCAGTACTTC. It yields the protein CSVAVTAGEQYF.

The CDR3 loop is CASCTQGFPTEAFF. CDR3 coding DNA: TGTGCCAGTTGTACGCAGGGTTTTCCCACTGAAGCTTTCTTT. This chain joins TRBV19 and TRBJ1-1; D is perhaps TRBD1 (5 bases). The germline V gene encodes CDR1 LNHDA and CDR2 SQIVND (reference sequence). The CDR3 totals 14 residues. V was shortened by 8 bases and J by 4 bases, with 17 bases between the two germline ends.

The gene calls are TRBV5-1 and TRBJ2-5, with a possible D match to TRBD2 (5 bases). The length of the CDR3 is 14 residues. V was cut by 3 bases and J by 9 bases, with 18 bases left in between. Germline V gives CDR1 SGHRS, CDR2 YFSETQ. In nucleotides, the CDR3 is TGCGCCAGCAGCTCGCAGCTTTGGTCCGGGGCCCAGTACTTC. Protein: CASSSQLWSGAQYF.